This TCR beta chain was observed in a study of T-cell memory formation after mild COVID-19. Study-wide background: TCR clusters were mostly confined to one donor each.

5'RACE with constant-segment primers built TCRalpha and TCRbeta cDNA libraries with UMIs. TCRdb ran MiXCR on the 5' RACE reads and lists one entry per CDR3 protein. The sample holds 580,000 or so distinct CDR3 sequences, 15% to 20% seen once. Unmatched junction bases numbered 5, after V lost 3 bases and J lost 6 bases. Germline-derived CDR1 and CDR2 are SGHKS and YYEKEE (reference sequence). The CDR3 extends over 14 amino acids. What was sequenced was PBMCs or a T cell subset sorted from them (not recorded which). V usage is TRBV5-5 and J usage is TRBJ2-1; 8 nucleotides match TRBD1. This clonotype originated in an adult woman who had mild COVID-19 (a few samples of this study predate the infection). Cell type and time point are not known. The CDR3 coding sequence is TGTGCCAGCAGCTCGGGACAGGTCTTCAATGAGCAGTTCTTC. Translating gives CASSSGQVFNEQFF.